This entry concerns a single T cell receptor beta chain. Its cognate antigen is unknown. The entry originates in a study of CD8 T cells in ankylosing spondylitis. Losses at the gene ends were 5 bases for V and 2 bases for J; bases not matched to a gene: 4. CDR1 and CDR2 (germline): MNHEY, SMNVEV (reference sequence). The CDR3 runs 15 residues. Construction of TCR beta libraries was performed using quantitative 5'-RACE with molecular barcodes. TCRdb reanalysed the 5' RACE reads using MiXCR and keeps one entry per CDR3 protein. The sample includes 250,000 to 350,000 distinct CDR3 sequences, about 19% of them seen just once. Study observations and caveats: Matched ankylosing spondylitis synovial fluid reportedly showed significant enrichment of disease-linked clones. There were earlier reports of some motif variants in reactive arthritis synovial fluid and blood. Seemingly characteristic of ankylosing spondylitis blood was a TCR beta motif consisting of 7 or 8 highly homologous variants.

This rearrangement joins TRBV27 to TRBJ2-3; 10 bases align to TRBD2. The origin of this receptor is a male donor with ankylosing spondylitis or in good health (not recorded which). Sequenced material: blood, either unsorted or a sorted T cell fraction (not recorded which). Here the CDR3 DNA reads TGTGCCAGCAGTCTAGCGGGGGTCAACACAGATACGCAGTATTTT. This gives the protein CASSLAGVNTDTQYF.